This T cell receptor (beta chain) was sequenced in a study of blood T cell repertoires in COVID-19. The CDR3 loop spans 20 amino acids. This table comes from immunoSEQ multiplex PCR, and its TCRdb copy is limited to in-frame clones, with some not included. The table has 65,000 to 90,000 clones, about 83% seen once. Sequenced input: peripheral blood. This receptor was identified in a woman aged 55-69 years with acute or convalescent COVID-19. The rearrangement joins TRBV21-1 to TRBJ1-1; the table names TRBD1, a call not compared with the DNA. TRBV21-1 is shown as a pseudogene. CDR3 protein: CASSTNKEQGAVVGNTEAFF. The CDR3 DNA sequence: TGTGCCAGCAGCACAAACAAAGAACAAGGGGCGGTGGTTGGGAACACTGAAGCTTTCTTT.